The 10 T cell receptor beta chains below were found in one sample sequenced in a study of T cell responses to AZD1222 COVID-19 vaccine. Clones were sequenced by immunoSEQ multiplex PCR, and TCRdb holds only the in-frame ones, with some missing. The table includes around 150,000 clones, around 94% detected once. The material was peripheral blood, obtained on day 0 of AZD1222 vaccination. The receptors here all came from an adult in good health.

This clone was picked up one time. The CDR3: CASSEVAGTGELFF. The CDR3 nucleotides are TGTGCCAGCAGTGAAGTAGCCGGGACCGGGGAGCTGTTTTTT. The chain combines TRBV2 with TRBJ2-2; D remains ambiguous. Per the germline V gene, CDR1 is SNHLY and CDR2 is FYNNEI. The CDR3 sequence is 14 residues long. The V end was cut by 1 base, the J end by 5 bases, with 8 bases between.

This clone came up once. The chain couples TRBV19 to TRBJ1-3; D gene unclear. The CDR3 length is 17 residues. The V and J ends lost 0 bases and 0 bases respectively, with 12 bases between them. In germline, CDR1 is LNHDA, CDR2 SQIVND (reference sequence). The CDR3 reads CASSIDSLEISGNTIYF. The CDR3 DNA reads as TGTGCCAGTAGTATAGATTCACTGGAGATCTCTGGAAACACCATATATTTT.

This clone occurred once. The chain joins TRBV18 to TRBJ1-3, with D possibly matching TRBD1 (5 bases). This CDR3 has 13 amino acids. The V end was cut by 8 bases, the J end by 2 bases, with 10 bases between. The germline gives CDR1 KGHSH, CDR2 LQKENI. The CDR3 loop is CASHRDAGNTIYF. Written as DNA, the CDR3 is TGTGCCAGCCATAGGGACGCTGGAAACACCATATATTTT.

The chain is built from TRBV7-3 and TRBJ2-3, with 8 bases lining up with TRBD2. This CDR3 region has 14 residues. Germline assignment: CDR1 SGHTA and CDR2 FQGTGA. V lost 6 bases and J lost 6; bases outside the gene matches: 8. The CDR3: CASSPATGGDTQYF. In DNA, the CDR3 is TGTGCCAGCAGTCCAGCGACGGGAGGGGATACGCAGTATTTT.

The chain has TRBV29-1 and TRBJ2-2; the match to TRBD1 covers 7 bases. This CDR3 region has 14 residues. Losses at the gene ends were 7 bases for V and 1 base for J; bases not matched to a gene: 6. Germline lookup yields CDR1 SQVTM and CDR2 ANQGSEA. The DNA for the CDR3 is TGCAGCGCATTGGGACAGATGAACACCGGGGAGCTGTTTTTT. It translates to CSALGQMNTGELFF.

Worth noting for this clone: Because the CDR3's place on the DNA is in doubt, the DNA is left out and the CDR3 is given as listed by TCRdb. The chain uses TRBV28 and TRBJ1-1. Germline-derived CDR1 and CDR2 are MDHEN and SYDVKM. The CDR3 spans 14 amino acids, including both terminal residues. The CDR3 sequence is CASSTSGRNTEAFF.

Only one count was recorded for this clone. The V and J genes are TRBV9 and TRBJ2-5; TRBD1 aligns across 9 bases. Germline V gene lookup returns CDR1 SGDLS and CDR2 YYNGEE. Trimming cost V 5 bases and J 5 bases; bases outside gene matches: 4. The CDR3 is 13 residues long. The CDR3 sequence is CASSYRGLETQYF. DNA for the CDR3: TGTGCCAGCAGTTACAGGGGGCTGGAGACCCAGTACTTC.

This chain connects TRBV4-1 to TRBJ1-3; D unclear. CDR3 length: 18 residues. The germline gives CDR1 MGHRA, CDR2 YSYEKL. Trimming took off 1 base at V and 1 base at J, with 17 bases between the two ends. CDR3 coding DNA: TGCGCCAGCAGCCAAGCCCCCCTCGGGGAAACATCTGGAAACACCATATATTTT. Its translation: CASSQAPLGETSGNTIYF.

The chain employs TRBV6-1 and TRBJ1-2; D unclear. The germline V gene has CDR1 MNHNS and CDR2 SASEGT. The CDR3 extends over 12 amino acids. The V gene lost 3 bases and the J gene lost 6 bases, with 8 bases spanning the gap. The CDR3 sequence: CASSEYGDGYTF. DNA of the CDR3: TGTGCCAGCAGTGAGTACGGGGATGGCTACACCTTC.

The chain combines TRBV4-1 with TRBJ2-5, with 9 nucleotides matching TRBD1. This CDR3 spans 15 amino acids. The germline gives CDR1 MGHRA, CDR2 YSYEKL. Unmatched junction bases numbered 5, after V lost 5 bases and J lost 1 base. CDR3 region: CASSAGTGIQETQYF. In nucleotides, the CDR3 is TGCGCCAGCAGCGCTGGGACAGGGATCCAAGAGACCCAGTACTTC.